This TCR beta chain was observed in a study of neurological immune-mediated disorders. 5'RACE employing 10-nucleotide random UMIs yielded the cDNA. TCRdb called the 5' RACE reads again in MiXCR, with one record for every CDR3 protein. In the table there are about 71,000 distinct CDR3 sequences, roughly 4.5% of which are singletons. Study-wide results and caveats: The most TCR clonal expansion was seen in HTLV-1-associated myelopathy, whereas the least was seen in multiple sclerosis, below the level in healthy controls. Private repertoires in all groups were suggested by the absence of shared CDR3 amino acid sequences among expanded clones across subjects.

This clonotype was seen ten or more times. Its target is not known. There are 14 residues in the CDR3. Trimming cost V 4 bases and J 7 bases, with 16 bases left between them. This clonotype was obtained from a man aged 25 to 40 with multiple sclerosis. The source material was PBMCs. This chain connects TRBV12-3 or TRBV12-4 to TRBJ2-5; D is possibly TRBD2 (5 bases). The DNA for the CDR3 is TGTGCCAGCAGTTCCCACCAAACTAGAGGGACCCAGTACTTC. Translation gives CASSSHQTRGTQYF.